The clone carrying this TCR beta chain came up many times. Its antigen is currently unknown. Trimming took off 0 bases at V and 4 bases at J, with 14 bases between the two ends. Germline V gene data show CDR1 as SGHRS and CDR2 as YFSETQ. CDR3 length equals 16 residues. Unique molecular identifiers featured in how the TCRbeta library was prepared. TCRdb re-derived calls from the PCR reads in MiXCR, one entry per CDR3 protein. The sample shows 130,000 to 150,000 distinct CDR3 sequences, roughly 8.8% of them seen only once. These data belong to a study of T-cell reconstitution after alpha-beta-depleted transplantation in children. Points from the study as a whole: For some patients, TCRbeta diversity was high at day 60 because of recipient T cells and thymic progenitors that survived. Among T cells one year after transplant, newly produced cells accounted for most counts and diversity.

The sample was PBMCs, mostly from graft donor cells, taken 180 days after TCRalphabeta/CD19-depleted stem cell transplant. This TCR was sampled from a female patient aged 2 to 10 who had a stem cell transplant for congenital amegakaryocytic thrombocytopenia, so the T cells may come from the graft donor. The gene calls are TRBV5-1 and TRBJ2-1; maybe TRBD2 (6 bases). The CDR3, as DNA: TGCGCCAGCAGCTTGGTCGCTGGGGCGGGGTACAATGAGCAGTTCTTC. Translation gives CASSLVAGAGYNEQFF.